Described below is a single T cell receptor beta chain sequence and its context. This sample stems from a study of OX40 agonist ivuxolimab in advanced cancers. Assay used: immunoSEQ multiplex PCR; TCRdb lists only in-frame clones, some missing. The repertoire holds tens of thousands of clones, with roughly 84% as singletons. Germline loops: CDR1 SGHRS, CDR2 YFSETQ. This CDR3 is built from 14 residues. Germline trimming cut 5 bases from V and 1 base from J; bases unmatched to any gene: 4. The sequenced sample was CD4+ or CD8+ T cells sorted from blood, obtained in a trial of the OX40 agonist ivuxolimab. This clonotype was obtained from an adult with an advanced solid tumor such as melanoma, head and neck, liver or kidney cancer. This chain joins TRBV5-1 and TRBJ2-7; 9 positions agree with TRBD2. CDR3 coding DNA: TGCGCCAGCAGTCTTAGCGGGGGTTCCTACGAGCAGTACTTC. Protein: CASSLSGGSYEQYF. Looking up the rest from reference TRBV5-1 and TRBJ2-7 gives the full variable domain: KAGVTQTPRYLIKTRGQQVTLSCSPISGHRSVSWYQQTPGQGLQFLFEYFSETQRNKGNFPGRFSGRQFSNSRSEMNVSTLELGDSALYLCASSLSGGSYEQYFGPGTRLTVT.